The clone carrying this T cell receptor (beta chain) was seen at least ten times. Antigen unknown. A sample-barcoded 5' primer and a J-beta primer mix were used in a second PCR of about 6 to 12 cycles. A tag from a template-switch adaptor with 12 random nucleotides marked each cDNA molecule. Via MiXCR, TCRdb re-called the 5' RACE reads, giving one row per CDR3 protein. The sample has hundreds of thousands of distinct CDR3 sequences, roughly 32% seen once. The trim removed 4 bases at V and 4 bases at J, leaving 4 bases unmatched. Germline V gene sequence: CDR1 SGHRS, CDR2 YFSETQ. CDR3 length: 14 amino acids. The data originate from a study of blood T cells in healthy people across ages. Study results and limitations: Naive and antigen-experienced cells could not be conclusively compared, given unsorted PBMCs. Getting older went along with TCR beta diversity per million T cells dropping roughly linearly.

Each donor's blood draw was 8.5 to 10 milliliters of peripheral blood. Sequenced material: blood. This chain joins TRBV5-1 and TRBJ2-1, with 8 nucleotides matching TRBD1. The origin of this receptor is an elderly woman in good health. The CDR3 loop reads CASSLRTGYNEQFF. CDR3 sequence (DNA): TGCGCCAGCAGCCTACGGACAGGGTACAATGAGCAGTTCTTC.